Only a few counts were recorded for the clone carrying this TCR beta chain. Its antigen is unknown. The CDR3 spans 15 residues. CDR1 is SGHNT, CDR2 YENEEA, per germline. J gave up 4 bases and V 5 bases, and 3 bases lay outside the gene matches. The sample comes from a study of cytomegalovirus exposure and HLA in healthy donors. Study-level findings and limits: The authors listed approximately 150 TCR beta chains as cytomegalovirus-associated. Several of the most significant clusters appeared, in a later analysis, to be linked to common viral pathogens. A classifier reportedly called cytomegalovirus status with high sensitivity and specificity.

In the PCR, 60 Vbeta and 13 Jbeta primers were used. Original processing methods: Roughly 11 million of the about 80 million unique TCR beta chains counted in a later analysis were shared. Assay: immunoSEQ multiplex PCR; the TCRdb copy retains only in-frame clones and omits some. Clonal size and the V and J genes are those of that table, whereas D and trimming came from the DNA. In the table there are about 100,000 clones, roughly 83% of which are singletons. V is TRBV11-3 and J is TRBJ2-1; TRBD2 matches 12 bases. The sequenced sample was PBMCs. This TCR was recovered from a female donor in good health and CMV-seropositive. In DNA form, the CDR3 reads TGTGCCAGCAGCCTTGGACTAGCGGGATACAATGAGCAGTTCTTC. Amino acids: CASSLGLAGYNEQFF.